The rows below give T cell receptor beta chains drawn from one sample of a study of blood T cell repertoires in COVID-19. Here immunoSEQ multiplex PCR was the method, and the copy in TCRdb shows in-frame clones only, minus some. The sample records some 160,000 clones, 88% being singletons. Sequencing was carried out using peripheral blood. These receptors were obtained from a man in his fifties or sixties who had recovered from COVID-19. Both conserved end residues are trimmed from each CDR3. Fields, in order: CDR3 protein, V gene, clone size. Size tells how often a clone was seen (once, few, many) or the class of an expanded clone, and some rows leave it out.

CDR3: ASRSDRGNQPQH
V: TRBV6-5
size: NA

CDR3: ASSFLLDSPTGELF
V: TRBV28
size: few

CDR3: ASSHSSYEQY
V: TRBV27
size: NA

CDR3: ASTPGGYGYT
V: TRBV6-1
size: NA

CDR3: ASRGREGFYNEQF
V: TRBV4-1
size: NA

CDR3: ASSHGGGNQPQH
V: TRBV7-9
size: NA

CDR3: ASNRDVDGYT
V: TRBV19
size: once

CDR3: ASSQHGTVSYEQY
V: TRBV6-5
size: NA

CDR3: ASSQRQRETQY
V: TRBV4-3
size: NA

CDR3: ASSKGGSNQPQH
V: TRBV6-5
size: NA

CDR3: ASSWGDRGQETQY
V: TRBV6-6
size: NA

CDR3: ASSWTGNTEAF
V: TRBV7-6
size: once

CDR3: ASSFKSGRSGNTIY
V: TRBV5-4
size: NA

CDR3: ASSLEPDTQY
V: TRBV13
size: NA

CDR3: ASSQGINEQY
V: TRBV6-5
size: NA

CDR3: ASSWGGIDTQY
V: TRBV13
size: NA

CDR3: ASSPDSYYEQY
V: TRBV28
size: NA

CDR3: ASRTGGRTGELF
V: TRBV19
size: NA

CDR3: ASRLETGGPHNEQF
V: TRBV2
size: NA

CDR3: ASSEQVGRANVLT
V: TRBV11-2
size: few

CDR3: ASSLDRGFGELF
V: TRBV11-2
size: NA

CDR3: ASSARTSEETQY
V: TRBV5-1
size: NA

CDR3: ASSPQTGGNTEAF
V: TRBV7-9
size: NA

CDR3: ASSLAKGLAFTDTQY
V: TRBV7-2
size: once

CDR3: ASRLGQGAYEQY
V: TRBV6-5
size: NA

CDR3: ASSLNSRGYNEQF
V: TRBV27
size: once

CDR3: ASSDKDRGRSYEQY
V: TRBV6-1
size: NA

CDR3: ASSQVSGHNNSPLH
V: TRBV4-1
size: NA

CDR3: ASSSGQAFNYGYT
V: TRBV13
size: NA

CDR3: ASSYSRVNTEAF
V: TRBV6-2/TRBV6-3
size: NA

CDR3: ASSQDRGTYEQY
V: TRBV4-3
size: NA

CDR3: ASSLGLGGEKLF
V: TRBV28
size: NA

CDR3: ASSAQRGRADTQY
V: TRBV4-3
size: once

CDR3: ASSLSGWDSPLH
V: TRBV7-3
size: NA

CDR3: ASSALAGANEQF
V: TRBV6-2/TRBV6-3
size: few

CDR3: ASSPNPGTSGRAAQF
V: TRBV7-2
size: NA

CDR3: ASSRTSFPHYEQY
V: TRBV6-5
size: NA

CDR3: ASSMGGAGNTIY
V: TRBV27
size: few

CDR3: SVASGRTDTQY
V: TRBV29-1
size: NA

CDR3: ASSLPGGPQH
V: TRBV7-6
size: NA

CDR3: ASSYGLAGYEQY
V: TRBV6-5
size: NA

CDR3: ASNHRESTEAF
V: TRBV2
size: few

CDR3: ASSLGARGANEAF
V: TRBV7-8
size: NA

CDR3: ASSPRGGRYNEQF
V: TRBV14
size: NA

CDR3: ASSFTGAGNTIY
V: TRBV5-1
size: NA

CDR3: ASSEWPGTNEQF
V: TRBV6-1
size: NA

CDR3: SVEVLGANEQY
V: TRBV29-1
size: NA

CDR3: ASSQGPKKGTGDNEQF
V: TRBV14
size: once

CDR3: ASSETGFGYGYT
V: TRBV7-2
size: NA

CDR3: ASRAGTGGNEQY
V: TRBV27
size: few

CDR3: ASSSDAGALAYNEQF
V: TRBV5-6
size: few

CDR3: ASSGSKTGDDEQY
V: TRBV10-1
size: NA

CDR3: ASSSDRGAYGYT
V: TRBV5-1
size: NA

CDR3: ASSPQGVGANVLT
V: TRBV18
size: NA

CDR3: ASSANPGLAGGSSTDTQY
V: TRBV6-1
size: NA